The 24 T cell receptor beta chains listed next were all sequenced from one sample in a study of blood T cell repertoires in COVID-19. Repertoires were generated with immunoSEQ multiplex PCR, while TCRdb's copy carries only in-frame clones and drops some. The sample has approximately 68,000 clones; 85% are singletons. Material for sequencing was peripheral blood. The receptor set was obtained from an elderly woman with active or convalescent COVID-19.

V gene TRBV27 combines with J gene TRBJ1-1; 7 positions agree with TRBD1. This CDR3 region has 16 residues. Germline V gives CDR1 MNHEY, CDR2 SMNVEV (reference sequence). Trimming removed 4 bases from V and 0 bases from J; junction bases left unmatched: 8. CDR3 sequence reads: CASSSSFRGLNTEAFF. The CDR3 nucleotides are TGTGCCAGCAGTTCATCCTTTAGGGGGCTGAACACTGAAGCTTTCTTT.

The CDR3 loop reads CASSPQRTETLNTEAFF. The DNA of the CDR3 is TGTGCCAGCAGTCCACAACGGACAGAAACTTTGAACACTGAAGCTTTCTTT. This chain connects TRBV27 to TRBJ1-1; TRBD1 might be the D (6 bases). The CDR3 is 17 residues long. The V end lost 5 bases, the J end lost 0 bases, and 19 bases lay between the germline ends. Per germline, CDR1 MNHEY and CDR2 SMNVEV (reference sequence).

The chain employs TRBV18 and TRBJ2-7; 7 nucleotides align to TRBD1. V shed 6 bases and J 0 bases; nucleotides not matched to a gene: 8. This CDR3 has 15 residues. Per germline, CDR1 KGHSH and CDR2 LQKENI. This CDR3 reads CASSRTGTASYEQYF. CDR3 nucleotides: TGTGCCAGCTCCCGTACCGGGACAGCCTCCTACGAGCAGTACTTC.

The J gene is TRBJ2-5, the V gene TRBV9; TRBD2 aligns across 7 bases. Germline V CDR1 and CDR2: SGDLS, YYNGEE. CDR3 length: 14 amino acids. J gave up 0 bases and V 4 bases, and 3 bases lay outside the gene matches. The CDR3: CASSQRGDQETQYF. CDR3 DNA: TGTGCCAGCAGCCAGCGGGGAGACCAAGAGACCCAGTACTTC.

The chain has TRBV5-1 and TRBJ2-1; D is perhaps TRBD2 (5 bases). CDR1 and CDR2 (germline): SGHRS, YFSETQ. The CDR3 extends over 17 amino acids. The V and J ends lost 3 bases and 0 bases respectively, with 16 bases between them. CDR3 nucleotides: TGCGCCAGCAGCTCTACCCTCAGCGGCCCCTCCTACAATGAGCAGTTCTTC. Translation gives CASSSTLSGPSYNEQFF.

The rearrangement joins TRBV6-4 to TRBJ2-2, with D perhaps TRBD1 (5 bases). The V and J ends lost 0 bases and 4 bases respectively, with 9 bases between them. Germline V gene sequence: CDR1 MRHNA, CDR2 SNTAGT. The CDR3 contains 15 residues. CDR3 region: CASSDSSRATGELFF. The CDR3 region has the DNA TGTGCCAGCAGTGACTCGTCCAGGGCCACCGGGGAGCTGTTTTTT.

V and J are TRBV11-2 and TRBJ2-1, with D maybe TRBD1 (6 bases). Germline V gives CDR1 SGHAT, CDR2 FQNNGV. The CDR3 is 14 amino acids. V gave up 2 bases and J gave up 6 bases, with 11 bases separating them. CDR3 in DNA: TGTGCCAGCAGCTTAACAGGGCGGGTCAATGAGCAGTTCTTC. This codes for CASSLTGRVNEQFF.

In this sample, this clone turned up once. The chain combines TRBV5-4 with TRBJ2-1, with 11 positions matching TRBD2. CDR1 and CDR2 (germline): SGHNT, YYREEE (reference sequence). V lost 4 bases and J lost 6; bases outside the gene matches: 6. The CDR3 spans 15 residues. Here the CDR3 reads CASSPGTSGRNEQFF. The CDR3 coding sequence is TGTGCCAGCAGCCCCGGGACTAGCGGCCGCAATGAGCAGTTCTTC.

The V gene is TRBV5-3, the J gene TRBJ1-2, with D tentatively TRBD1 (5 bases). TRBV5-3 is placed among ORFs of uncertain function. CDR3 length equals 15 residues. The V end was cut by 8 bases, the J end by 8 bases, with 25 bases between. DNA of the CDR3: TGTGCCAGCCCCTCAGCGGGGGGAGGGGACCCCGGCTACACCTTC. Protein sequence: CASPSAGGGDPGYTF.

CDR3 sequence: CASSFGDREKLFF. CDR3 DNA: TGTGCCAGCAGCTTTGGAGACCGTGAAAAACTGTTTTTT. The J gene is TRBJ1-4, the V gene TRBV7-9, with no clear D. CDR1 SEHNR and CDR2 FQNEAQ come from the germline V gene (reference sequence). This CDR3 region has 13 residues. V was pared by 3 bases and J by 7 bases, with 9 bases between.

The CDR3 DNA is TGCAGTGCTAGTGACGGAGACACTGAAGCTTTCTTT. Protein product: CSASDGDTEAFF. This chain joins TRBV20-1 and TRBJ1-1; D is ambiguous. The germline V gene has CDR1 DFQATT and CDR2 SNEGSKA (reference sequence). Trimming pared 3 bases from V and 3 bases from J, leaving 8 bases between. This CDR3 contains 12 residues.

The V and J genes are TRBV15 and TRBJ2-7; 7 nucleotides match TRBD1. The length of the CDR3 is 13 residues. V lost 6 bases to trimming and J lost 5 bases; unmatched junction nucleotides: 7. The germline gives CDR1 LNHNV, CDR2 YYDKDF (reference sequence). The CDR3 coding sequence is TGTGCCACCAGAACGACAGGGATCAACGAGCAGTACTTC. Translated, it gives CATRTTGINEQYF.

The V and J genes are TRBV7-2 and TRBJ2-2; possibly TRBD2 for D (6 bases). The CDR3 sequence is 15 residues long. Germline loops: CDR1 SGHTA, CDR2 FQGNSA. V dropped 2 bases and J dropped 7 bases, with 14 bases sitting between them. The CDR3 is CASSLRATEGGELFF. The CDR3 nucleotides read TGTGCCAGCAGCTTACGGGCGACGGAGGGCGGGGAGCTGTTTTTT.

The V gene is TRBV12-5, the J gene TRBJ2-2; TRBD2 might be the D (5 bases). Per the germline V gene, CDR1 is LGHNT and CDR2 is FRNRAP. V shed 4 bases and J shed 6 bases, with 15 bases lying between them. CDR3 length: 15 amino acids. DNA for the CDR3: TGTGCTAGTGGTTCCCACGTCCGGGATGCCGGGGAGCTGTTTTTT. The encoded protein is CASGSHVRDAGELFF.

V and J are TRBV15 and TRBJ1-2; the match to TRBD1 covers 8 bases. V lost 5 bases to trimming and J lost 5 bases; unmatched junction nucleotides: 16. In germline, CDR1 is LNHNV, CDR2 YYDKDF (reference sequence). The CDR3 runs to 17 residues. The CDR3 here is CATSRRAMDRVLYGYTF. CDR3 nucleotide sequence: TGTGCCACCAGCCGCAGAGCGATGGACAGGGTGCTTTATGGCTACACCTTC.

This clone was observed at least ten times. V and J are TRBV4-1 and TRBJ2-1, with D possibly matching TRBD1 (6 bases). The CDR3 is 14 residues long. The germline V gene has CDR1 MGHRA and CDR2 YSYEKL. Trimming pared 4 bases from V and 5 bases from J, leaving 12 bases between. The DNA for the CDR3 is TGCGCCAGCAGCCCCCGACAGGATCACAATGAGCAGTTCTTC. It codes for CASSPRQDHNEQFF.

This chain links TRBV7-8 with TRBJ2-5; TRBD2 matches 8 bases. The length of the CDR3 is 16 residues. Germline lookup yields CDR1 SGHVS and CDR2 FQNEAQ. The V gene end was trimmed by 3 bases and the J gene end by 2 bases; junction bases not matched to a gene: 8. CDR3: CASSFFERGLQETQYF. CDR3 DNA sequence: TGTGCCAGCAGCTTTTTCGAGCGGGGGCTACAAGAGACCCAGTACTTC. Using reference TRBV7-8 and TRBJ2-5 for the parts outside the CDR3, the full variable domain is GAGVSQSPRYKVAKRGQDVALRCDPISGHVSLFWYQQALGQGPEFLTYFQNEAQLDKSGLPSDRFFAERPEGSVSTLKIQRTQQEDSAVYLCASSFFERGLQETQYFGPGTRLLVL.

The V call is TRBV6-1, the J call TRBJ2-2, with D possibly being TRBD2 (5 bases). The germline V and J ends were trimmed by 2 bases and 2 bases, with 12 bases remaining between them. CDR3 length: 16 amino acids. Germline CDR1 and CDR2: MNHNS and SASEGT. The CDR3 protein is CASSEMWAGNTGELFF. The CDR3, as DNA: TGTGCCAGCAGTGAAATGTGGGCGGGTAACACCGGGGAGCTGTTTTTT.

The count of this clone is one. This chain connects TRBV11-1 to TRBJ2-7; D perhaps matches TRBD2 (5 bases). Germline V gene lookup returns CDR1 SGHAT and CDR2 FQDESV (reference sequence). V dropped 6 bases and J dropped 0 bases, with 12 bases sitting between them. The CDR3 runs 14 residues. CDR3 region: CASRRDYRSYEQYF. The CDR3 DNA reads as TGTGCCAGCAGACGTGACTACCGCTCCTACGAGCAGTACTTC.

This clone was seen just once. The rearrangement links TRBV3-1 (or the pseudogene TRBV3-2) to TRBJ2-7; 7 bases fit TRBD1. With V trimmed by 3 bases and J by 3 bases, 8 bases remained unmatched. The CDR3 covers 15 residues. Germline CDR1 LGHDT, CDR2 YNNKEL (reference sequence). For the CDR3, the DNA is TGTGCCAGCAGCCACCTCCGGGACAGAGACTACGAGCAGTACTTC. Translation: CASSHLRDRDYEQYF.

The chain links TRBV19 to TRBJ1-2; tentatively, D is TRBD1 (5 bases). Trimming stripped 1 base from V and 6 bases from J, with 9 bases between. CDR3 length: 13 amino acids. CDR1 is LNHDA and CDR2 is SQIVND in the germline V gene (reference sequence). The CDR3 loop reads CASSIGSGDGYTF. The DNA of the CDR3 is TGTGCCAGTAGTATAGGTTCGGGGGATGGCTACACCTTC.

The genes are TRBV5-1 and TRBJ2-3; the match to TRBD1 covers 8 bases. V lost 4 bases to trimming and J lost 4 bases; unmatched junction nucleotides: 2. The CDR3 extends over 13 amino acids. Germline values: CDR1 SGHRS, CDR2 YFSETQ. The DNA of the CDR3 is TGCGCCAGCAGCACGGACAGGGCAGATACGCAGTATTTT. Protein product: CASSTDRADTQYF.

The chain couples TRBV9 to TRBJ1-4; D gene uncertain. V was pared by 0 bases and J by 0 bases, with 12 bases between. The CDR3 is made up of 17 amino acids. The germline V gene encodes CDR1 SGDLS and CDR2 YYNGEE. CDR3 region: CASSVGSGLTTNEKLFF. As DNA, the CDR3 is TGTGCCAGCAGCGTAGGTTCAGGTCTGACAACTAATGAAAAACTGTTTTTT.

This CDR3 reads CATSGGGNQPQHF. The CDR3 DNA is TGTGCCACCAGTGGGGGGGGCAATCAGCCCCAGCATTTT. The J gene is TRBJ1-5, the V gene TRBV24-1; the D gene is possibly TRBD1 (5 bases). Deletions cut 5 bases from V and 2 bases from J, with 6 bases between. This CDR3 is built from 13 residues. Germline CDR1 reads KGHDR; CDR2 reads SFDVKD.